The rows below give T cell receptor beta chains drawn from one sample of a study of blood T cell repertoires in COVID-19. Measured with immunoSEQ multiplex PCR; TCRdb has only the in-frame clones, and not every one. The data contain 310,000 or so clones, about 83% of them seen just once; the ten biggest clones take up 6% to 7%. Sequencing was performed on PBMCs or T cells enriched from blood (not recorded which). All receptors derive from a woman aged 40 to 50 who had recovered from COVID-19. CDR3s include the opening cysteine and the closing phenylalanine or tryptophan. Each record gives: clone size, D gene, V gene, J gene, CDR3 DNA, CDR3 protein. The D gene is left open where the match is weak. For some rows the clone size is stated as once, few or many, or as a class when expanded; others skip it.

NA	NA	TRBV6-1	TRBJ1-1	TGTGCCAGCAGTGAAGAGTTTGAACGCGCGGATGCTTTCTTT	CASSEEFERADAFF
few	NA	TRBV3-1/TRBV3-2	TRBJ2-7	TGTGCCAGCAGCCAAGCGGGAAAGGACGAGCAGTACTTC	CASSQAGKDEQYF
NA	TRBD1	TRBV24-1	TRBJ1-1	TGTGCCACCATGGAAACAGGGGTGGCTGAAGCTTTCTTT	CATMETGVAEAFF
NA	NA	TRBV14	TRBJ2-7	TGTGCCAGCAGCCAAGTCGGTGGGGGCGGTGAGCAGTACTTC	CASSQVGGGGEQYF
NA	TRBD1	TRBV12-3/TRBV12-4	TRBJ1-1	TGTGCCAGCTGGGACAGACTGAACACTGAAGCTTTCTTT	CASWDRLNTEAFF
once	TRBD1	TRBV28	TRBJ1-5	TGTGCCAGCGGAGGGACAGTCAATCAGCCCCAGCATTTT	CASGGTVNQPQHF
NA	NA	TRBV24-1	TRBJ2-7	TGTGCCACCAGTGATCCGCGACGGGGACTCGGCTACGAGCAGTACTTC	CATSDPRRGLGYEQYF
NA	NA	TRBV19	TRBJ1-2	TGTGCCAGTACCGACCCTCGCGGTAATTCGCCCTATGGCTACACCTTC	CASTDPRGNSPYGYTF
NA	TRBD2	TRBV7-9	TRBJ2-7	TGTGCCAGCAGCGGAGGGACGGCTCCGGGACTAGCGGGCTACGAGCAGTACTTC	CASSGGTAPGLAGYEQYF
NA	TRBD1	TRBV18	TRBJ1-2	TGTGCCAGCTCACCACAGGGGACAGGAGAGGATGGCTACACCTTC	CASSPQGTGEDGYTF
NA	NA	TRBV20-1	TRBJ2-1	TGCAGTGCTGGTGCGACAAGGGGGAGGGCCGGTAATGAGCAGTTCTTC	CSAGATRGRAGNEQFF
NA	TRBD2	TRBV2	TRBJ2-1	TGTGCCAGCAGCGGACTAGCGGTATCCAATGAGCAGTTCTTC	CASSGLAVSNEQFF
once	NA	TRBV18	TRBJ1-2	TGTGCCAGCTCACCACCGAGGGGGGGAAGCGGCTACACCTTC	CASSPPRGGSGYTF
once	TRBD2	TRBV6-2/TRBV6-3	TRBJ2-5	TGTGCCAGCAGTTACGGACTAGCGGGAGTGAGGGAGACCCAGTACTTC	CASSYGLAGVRETQYF
NA	NA	TRBV12-3/TRBV12-4	TRBJ2-1	TGTGCCAGCAGTTTAATGCAGTACAATGAGCAGTTCTTC	CASSLMQYNEQFF
NA	NA	TRBV3-1/TRBV3-2	TRBJ1-3	TGTGCCAGCAGCCATAAAACCGGGGGGTCTGGAAACACCATATATTTT	CASSHKTGGSGNTIYF
NA	NA	TRBV5-1	TRBJ1-4	TGCGCCAGCAGCTTGCTGGGCTCAACTAATGAAAAACTGTTTTTT	CASSLLGSTNEKLFF
NA	TRBD2	TRBV7-9	TRBJ2-1	TGTGCCAGCGCAGGTACTAGCGGGAGACTCATGATAAGGCAGTTCTTC	CASAGTSGRLMIRQFF
few	NA	TRBV18	TRBJ1-2	TGTGCCAGCTCACCCCGGACAAGGAACTATGGCTACACCTTC	CASSPRTRNYGYTF
few	NA	TRBV5-1	TRBJ2-7	TGCGCCAGCAGCACTATGGGCTACGAGCAGTACTTC	CASSTMGYEQYF
NA	TRBD1	TRBV19	TRBJ1-5	TGTGCCAGTAGTATACCATTCCTCGGATGGACAGGGGATCAGCCCCAGCATTTT	CASSIPFLGWTGDQPQHF
NA	TRBD1	TRBV30	TRBJ2-7	TGTGCCTGGAGCGGGACAGTAATCTACGAGCAGTACTTC	CAWSGTVIYEQYF
NA	TRBD2	TRBV5-1	TRBJ2-7	TGCGCCAGCAGCTCAGAACCACTAGCGGGAGGCATCAACGAGCAGTACTTC	CASSSEPLAGGINEQYF
few	TRBD1	TRBV25-1	TRBJ1-2	TGTGCCAGCAGTGAATATGGGAGGACAGGGGAAGGCTACACCTTC	CASSEYGRTGEGYTF
NA	NA	TRBV10-1	TRBJ1-6	TGCGCCAGCGGCACAGGGAATTCACCCCTCCACTTT	CASGTGNSPLHF
NA	NA	TRBV20-1	TRBJ1-1	TGCAGAGGGGCGGAGAACACTGAAGCTTTCTTT	CRGAENTEAFF
NA	NA	TRBV11-3	TRBJ2-7	TGTGCCAGCAGTCGGAACAGCGGGCCCTACGAGCAGTACTTC	CASSRNSGPYEQYF
few	NA	TRBV11-3	TRBJ2-7	TGTGCCAGCAGCCAATCCGGCGAGCAGTACTTC	CASSQSGEQYF
NA	TRBD1	TRBV7-2	TRBJ1-2	TGTGCCAGCAGCAGCAACCCGCGACAGGGGCATGGCTACACCTTC	CASSSNPRQGHGYTF
NA	NA	TRBV7-3	TRBJ2-1	TGTGCCAGCAGCTCGGAGGTGAGCAATGAGCAGTTCTTC	CASSSEVSNEQFF
NA	NA	TRBV4-3	TRBJ1-2	TGCGCCAGCAGCCCTGGGGACGGGGGGATCTATGGCTACACCTTC	CASSPGDGGIYGYTF
NA	NA	TRBV7-9	TRBJ1-4	TGTGCCAGCAGCTTCCGGACAGAGAATGAAAAACTGTTTTTT	CASSFRTENEKLFF
few	NA	TRBV30	TRBJ1-3	TGTGCCTGGAGTCCACTTCAAGGAAACACCATATATTTT	CAWSPLQGNTIYF
NA	NA	TRBV7-9	TRBJ2-7	TGTGCCAGCACCCCGGGACTCTCCTACGAGCAGTACTTC	CASTPGLSYEQYF
few	TRBD1	TRBV5-1	TRBJ1-3	TGCGCCAGCAGCGTACGACAGGGGGCTGGAAACACCATATATTTT	CASSVRQGAGNTIYF
once	NA	TRBV28	TRBJ2-3	TGTGCCAGCAGTAACACGAATACGCAGTATTTT	CASSNTNTQYF
NA	TRBD1	TRBV5-1	TRBJ1-2	TGCGCCAGCAGCGTAGACAGGGGAGGTGGCTACACCTTC	CASSVDRGGGYTF
NA	NA	TRBV30	TRBJ2-2	TGTGCCTGGGCCGCGGGCTCACACACCGGGGAGCTGTTTTTT	CAWAAGSHTGELFF
NA	TRBD2	TRBV7-8	TRBJ2-7	TGTGCCAGCAGCCGGCCTAGCGGATACGAGCAGTACTTC	CASSRPSGYEQYF
NA	TRBD1	TRBV2	TRBJ1-3	TGTGCCAGCAGTGAACGCCCCGGGACAGGGAATGGAAACACCATATATTTT	CASSERPGTGNGNTIYF
few	TRBD2	TRBV27	TRBJ2-7	TGTGCCAGCAGTTTATCCGGACTAGCCCTTGCGCAGTACTTC	CASSLSGLALAQYF
NA	TRBD1	TRBV28	TRBJ1-3	TGTGCCAGCAGTCCGACACCGGGACAGGGAGTTGGAAACACCATATATTTT	CASSPTPGQGVGNTIYF
NA	NA	TRBV10-2	TRBJ2-7	TGCGCCAGCAACCCTAGGGGGGAGGGCCGAAACGAGCAGTACTTC	CASNPRGEGRNEQYF
NA	NA	TRBV28	TRBJ1-3	TGTGCCAGCAGTTTACTTGGCAGGGACTCTGGAAACACCATATATTTT	CASSLLGRDSGNTIYF
few	TRBD2	TRBV7-7	TRBJ2-3	TGTGCTAGCAGCTCGTCAAGCGGGAGGGCAGATACGCAGTATTTT	CASSSSSGRADTQYF